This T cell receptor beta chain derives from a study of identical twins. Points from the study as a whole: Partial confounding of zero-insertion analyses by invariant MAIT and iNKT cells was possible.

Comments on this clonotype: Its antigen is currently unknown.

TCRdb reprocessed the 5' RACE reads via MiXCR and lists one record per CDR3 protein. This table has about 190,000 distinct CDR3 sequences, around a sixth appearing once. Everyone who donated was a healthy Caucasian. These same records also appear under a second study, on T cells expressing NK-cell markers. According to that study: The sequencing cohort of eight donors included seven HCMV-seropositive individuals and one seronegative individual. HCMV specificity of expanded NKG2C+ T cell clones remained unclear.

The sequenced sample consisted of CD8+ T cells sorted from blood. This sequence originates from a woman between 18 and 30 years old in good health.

The CDR3 coding sequence is TGTGCCAGCACCGCACTAGGGGGGACAGTCCCTAGCACAGATACGCAGTATTTT. Its translation is CASTALGGTVPSTDTQYF. The chain carries TRBV6-1 and TRBJ2-3; D possibly corresponds to TRBD1 (7 bases). The V gene lost 7 bases and the J gene lost 0 bases, with 23 bases spanning the gap. This CDR3 comprises 18 residues. Germline V lookup: CDR1 MNHNS, CDR2 SASEGT.